Included here is one T cell receptor beta chain sequence, with context. Its antigen is unknown. Measured with immunoSEQ multiplex PCR; TCRdb has only the in-frame clones, and not every one. The repertoire holds about 260,000 clones, with just over 90% as singletons. The sample belongs to a study of T cell responses to AZD1222 COVID-19 vaccine. The study, taken as a whole, reports: It should be noted that donors were predominantly white British and more often female, and clonal diversity was possibly underestimated. With dominance at 160-218 and 743-854, vaccine-associated CD4 TCRs spanned spike.

Germline CDR1 reads SGHDT; CDR2 reads YYEEEE. This CDR3 has 14 residues. V lost 0 bases and J 4 bases, leaving 10 bases between the germline ends. Material: peripheral blood, obtained on day 0 of AZD1222 vaccination. The receptor was derived from an adult in good health. The chain links TRBV5-6 to TRBJ1-1; D gene unclear. The CDR3 bases are TGTGCCAGCAGCTTGGACCCCATCGCCACTGAAGCTTTCTTT. It is translated as CASSLDPIATEAFF.